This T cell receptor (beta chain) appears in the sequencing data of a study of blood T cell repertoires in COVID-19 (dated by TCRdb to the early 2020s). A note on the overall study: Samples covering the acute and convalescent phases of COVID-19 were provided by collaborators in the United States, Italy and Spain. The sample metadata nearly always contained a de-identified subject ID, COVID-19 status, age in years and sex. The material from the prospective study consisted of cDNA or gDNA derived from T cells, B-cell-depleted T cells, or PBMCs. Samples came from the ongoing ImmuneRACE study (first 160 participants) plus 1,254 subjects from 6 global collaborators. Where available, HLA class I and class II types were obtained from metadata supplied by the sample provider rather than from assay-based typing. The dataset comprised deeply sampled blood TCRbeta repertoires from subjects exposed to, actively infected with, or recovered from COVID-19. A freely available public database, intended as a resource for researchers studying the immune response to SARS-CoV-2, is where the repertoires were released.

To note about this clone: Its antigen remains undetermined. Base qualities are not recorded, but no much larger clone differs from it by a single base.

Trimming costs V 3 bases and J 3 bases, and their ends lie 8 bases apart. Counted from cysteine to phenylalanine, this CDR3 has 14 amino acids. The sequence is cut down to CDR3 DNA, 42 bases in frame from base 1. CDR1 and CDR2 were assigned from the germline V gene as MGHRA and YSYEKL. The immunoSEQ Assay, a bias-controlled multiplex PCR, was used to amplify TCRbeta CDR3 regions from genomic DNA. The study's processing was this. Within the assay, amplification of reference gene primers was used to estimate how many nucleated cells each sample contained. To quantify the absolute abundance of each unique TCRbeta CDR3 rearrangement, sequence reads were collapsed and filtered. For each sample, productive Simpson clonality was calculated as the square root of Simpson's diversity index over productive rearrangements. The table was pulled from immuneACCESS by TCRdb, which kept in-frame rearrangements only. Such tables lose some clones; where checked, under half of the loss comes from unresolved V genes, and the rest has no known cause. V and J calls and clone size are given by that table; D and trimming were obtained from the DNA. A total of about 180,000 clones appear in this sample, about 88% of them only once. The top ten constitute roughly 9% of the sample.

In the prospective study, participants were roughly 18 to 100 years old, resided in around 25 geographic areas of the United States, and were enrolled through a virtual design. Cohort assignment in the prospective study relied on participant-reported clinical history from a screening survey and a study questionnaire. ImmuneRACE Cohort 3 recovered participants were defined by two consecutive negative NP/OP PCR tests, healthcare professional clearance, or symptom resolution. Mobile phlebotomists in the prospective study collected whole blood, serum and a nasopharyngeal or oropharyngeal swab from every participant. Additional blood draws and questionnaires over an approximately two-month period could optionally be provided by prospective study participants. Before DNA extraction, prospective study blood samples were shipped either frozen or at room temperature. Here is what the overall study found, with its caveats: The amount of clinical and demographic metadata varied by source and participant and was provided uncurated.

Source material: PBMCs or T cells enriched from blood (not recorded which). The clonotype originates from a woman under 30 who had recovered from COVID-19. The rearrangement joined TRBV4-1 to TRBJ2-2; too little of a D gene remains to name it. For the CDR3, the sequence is CASSHGLHTGELFF. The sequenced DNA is TGCGCCAGCAGCCATGGGCTTCACACCGGGGAGCTGTTTTTT.